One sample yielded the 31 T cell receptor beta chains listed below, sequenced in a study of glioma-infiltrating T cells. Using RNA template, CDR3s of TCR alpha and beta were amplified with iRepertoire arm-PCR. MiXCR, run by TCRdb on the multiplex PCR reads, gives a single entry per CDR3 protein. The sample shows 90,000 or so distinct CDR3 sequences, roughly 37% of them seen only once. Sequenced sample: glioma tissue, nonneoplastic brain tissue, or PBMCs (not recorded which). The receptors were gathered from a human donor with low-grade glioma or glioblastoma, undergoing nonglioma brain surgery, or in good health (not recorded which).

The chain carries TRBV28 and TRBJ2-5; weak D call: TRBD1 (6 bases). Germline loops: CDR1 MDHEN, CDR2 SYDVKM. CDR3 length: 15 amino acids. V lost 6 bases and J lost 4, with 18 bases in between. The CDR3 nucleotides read TGTGCCAGCAGCCAAGAACAGGGACGCACAGAGACCCAGTACTTC. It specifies CASSQEQGRTETQYF.

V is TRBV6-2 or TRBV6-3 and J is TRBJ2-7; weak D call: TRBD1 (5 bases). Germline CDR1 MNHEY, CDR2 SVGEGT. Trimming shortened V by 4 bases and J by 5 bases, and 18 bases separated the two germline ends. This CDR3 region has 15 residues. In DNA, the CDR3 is TGTGCCAGCAGTTTCGGACAAAGAGTGTTCGACGAGCAGTACTTC. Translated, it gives CASSFGQRVFDEQYF.

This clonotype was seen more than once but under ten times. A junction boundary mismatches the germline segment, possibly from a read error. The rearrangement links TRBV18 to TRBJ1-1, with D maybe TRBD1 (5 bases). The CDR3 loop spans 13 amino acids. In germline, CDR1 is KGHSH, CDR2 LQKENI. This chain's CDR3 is CASSPFLDTEALF. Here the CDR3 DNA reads TGTGCCAGCTCACCTTTTTTGGACACTGAAGCTCTCTTT.

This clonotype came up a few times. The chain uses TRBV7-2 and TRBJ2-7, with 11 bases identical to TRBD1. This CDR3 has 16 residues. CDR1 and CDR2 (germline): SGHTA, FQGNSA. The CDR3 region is CVRSSPGQGDSYEQYF. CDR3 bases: TGTGTCAGAAGCTCCCCGGGACAGGGGGACTCCTACGAGCAGTACTTC.

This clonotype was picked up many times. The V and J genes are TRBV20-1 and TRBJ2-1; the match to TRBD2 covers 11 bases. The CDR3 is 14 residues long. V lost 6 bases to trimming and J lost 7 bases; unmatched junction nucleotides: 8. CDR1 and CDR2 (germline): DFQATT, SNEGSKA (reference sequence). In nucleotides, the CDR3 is TGCAGTGCCCCACTAGCGGGAGTTGATAATGAGCAGTTCTTC. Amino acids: CSAPLAGVDNEQFF.

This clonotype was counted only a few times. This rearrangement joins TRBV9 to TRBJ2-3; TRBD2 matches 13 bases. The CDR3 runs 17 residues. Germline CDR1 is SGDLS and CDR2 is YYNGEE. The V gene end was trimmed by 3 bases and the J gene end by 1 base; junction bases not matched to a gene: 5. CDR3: CASSAGLAGARTDTQYF. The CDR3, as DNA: TGTGCCAGCAGCGCCGGACTAGCGGGGGCACGCACAGATACGCAGTATTTT.

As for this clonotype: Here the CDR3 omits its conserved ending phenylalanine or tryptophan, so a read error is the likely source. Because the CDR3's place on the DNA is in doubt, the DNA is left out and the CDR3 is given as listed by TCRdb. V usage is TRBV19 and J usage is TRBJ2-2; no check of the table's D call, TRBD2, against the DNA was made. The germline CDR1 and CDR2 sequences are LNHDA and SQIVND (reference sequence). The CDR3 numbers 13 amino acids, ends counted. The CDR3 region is CASSMVSLGELFS.

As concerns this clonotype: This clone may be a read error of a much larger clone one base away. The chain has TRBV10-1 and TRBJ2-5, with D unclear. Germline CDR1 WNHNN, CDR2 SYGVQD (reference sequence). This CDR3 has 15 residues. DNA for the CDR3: TGCGCCAGCAGTACGACTGGGCAGGACCAAGAGACCAAGTACTTC. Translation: CASSTTGQDQETKYF.

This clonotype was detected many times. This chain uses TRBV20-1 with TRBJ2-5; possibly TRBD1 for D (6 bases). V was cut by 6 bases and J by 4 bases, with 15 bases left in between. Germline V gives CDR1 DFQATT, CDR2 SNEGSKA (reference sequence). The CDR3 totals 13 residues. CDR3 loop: CSAGQGKGETQYF. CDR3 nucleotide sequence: TGCAGTGCAGGGCAGGGGAAAGGAGAGACCCAGTACTTC.

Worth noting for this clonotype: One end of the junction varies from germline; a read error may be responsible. CDR3 in DNA: TGTGCCAGCAGCTTAGGACTTTTTGAGCAGTTCTTC. This sequence encodes CASSLGLFEQFF. The chain recombines TRBV12-3 or TRBV12-4 with TRBJ2-1; TRBD2 might be the D (5 bases). The CDR3 sequence is 12 residues long.

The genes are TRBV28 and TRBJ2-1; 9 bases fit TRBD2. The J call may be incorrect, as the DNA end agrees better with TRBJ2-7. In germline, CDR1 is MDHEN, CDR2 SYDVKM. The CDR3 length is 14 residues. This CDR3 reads CASSPFSGGSEQYF. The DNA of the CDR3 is TGTGCCAGCAGTCCGTTTAGCGGGGGATCCGAACAGTACTTC.

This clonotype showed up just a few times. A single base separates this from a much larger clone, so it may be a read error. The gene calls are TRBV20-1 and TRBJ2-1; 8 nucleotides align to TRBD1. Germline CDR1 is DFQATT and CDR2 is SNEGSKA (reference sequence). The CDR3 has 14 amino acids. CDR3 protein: CSANGQGSYDEQFF. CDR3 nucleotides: TGCAGTGCAAACGGACAGGGCTCCTACGATGAGCAGTTCTTC.

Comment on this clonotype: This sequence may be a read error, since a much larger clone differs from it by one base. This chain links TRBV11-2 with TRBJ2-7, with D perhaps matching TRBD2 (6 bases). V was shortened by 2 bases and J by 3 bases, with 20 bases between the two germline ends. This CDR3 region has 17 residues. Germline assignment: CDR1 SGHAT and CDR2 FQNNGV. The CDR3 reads CASSLRFSGGLFYEQYF. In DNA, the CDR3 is TGTGCCAGCAGCTTACGGTTTTCCGGGGGACTGTTCTACGAGCAGTACTTC.

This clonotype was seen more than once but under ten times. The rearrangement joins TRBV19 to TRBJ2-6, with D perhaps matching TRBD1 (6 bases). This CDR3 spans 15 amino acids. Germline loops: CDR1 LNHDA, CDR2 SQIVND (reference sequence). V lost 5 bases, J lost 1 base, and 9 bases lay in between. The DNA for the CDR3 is TGTGCCAGTAGTGTGACAGGTTCTGGGGCCAACGTCCTGACTTTC. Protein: CASSVTGSGANVLTF.

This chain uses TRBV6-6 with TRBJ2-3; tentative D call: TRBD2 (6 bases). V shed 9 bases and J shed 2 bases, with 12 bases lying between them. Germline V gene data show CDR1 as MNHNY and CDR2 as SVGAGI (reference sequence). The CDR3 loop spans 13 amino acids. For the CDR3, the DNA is TGTGCCAGTCAAGGGACTTACACAGATACGCAGTATTTT. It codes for CASQGTYTDTQYF.

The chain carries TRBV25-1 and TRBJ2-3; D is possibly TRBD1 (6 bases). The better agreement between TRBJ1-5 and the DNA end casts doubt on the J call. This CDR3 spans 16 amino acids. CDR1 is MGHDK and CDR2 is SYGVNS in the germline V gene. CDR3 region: CASSEVGGGLMDTQHF. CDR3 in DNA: TGTGCCAGCAGTGAGGTCGGCGGGGGCTTGATGGATACGCAGCATTTT.

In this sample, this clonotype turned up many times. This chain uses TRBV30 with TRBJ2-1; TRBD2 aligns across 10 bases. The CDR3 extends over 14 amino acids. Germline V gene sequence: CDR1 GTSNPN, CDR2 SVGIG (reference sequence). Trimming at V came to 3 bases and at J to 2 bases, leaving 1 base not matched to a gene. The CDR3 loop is CAWSTSGAYNEQFF. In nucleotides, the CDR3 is TGTGCCTGGAGCACTAGCGGGGCCTACAATGAGCAGTTCTTC.

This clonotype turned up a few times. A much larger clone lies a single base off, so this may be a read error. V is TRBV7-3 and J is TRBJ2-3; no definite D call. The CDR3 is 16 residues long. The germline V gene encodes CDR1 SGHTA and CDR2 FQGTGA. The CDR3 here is CASSSTRSHRTDAQYF. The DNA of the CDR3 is TGTGCCAGCAGCTCCACCAGGAGTCACCGCACAGATGCGCAGTATTTT.

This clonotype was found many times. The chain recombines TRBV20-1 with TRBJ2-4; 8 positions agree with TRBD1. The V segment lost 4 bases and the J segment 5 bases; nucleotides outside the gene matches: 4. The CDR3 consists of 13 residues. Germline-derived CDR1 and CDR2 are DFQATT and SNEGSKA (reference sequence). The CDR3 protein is CSAIQGVENIQYF. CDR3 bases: TGCAGTGCTATACAGGGGGTTGAAAACATTCAGTACTTC.

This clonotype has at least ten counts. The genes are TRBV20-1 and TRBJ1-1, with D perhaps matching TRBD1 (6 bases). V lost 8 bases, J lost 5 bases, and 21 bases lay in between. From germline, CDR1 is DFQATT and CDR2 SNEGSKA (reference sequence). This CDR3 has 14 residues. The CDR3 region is CSHLRDIVITEAFF. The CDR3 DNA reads TGCAGTCACCTGCGGGACATAGTTATTACTGAAGCTTTCTTT.

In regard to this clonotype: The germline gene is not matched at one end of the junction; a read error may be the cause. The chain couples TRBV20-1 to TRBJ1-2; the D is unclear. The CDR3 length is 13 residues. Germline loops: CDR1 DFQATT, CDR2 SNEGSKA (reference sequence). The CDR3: CSARVLEDHGCTF. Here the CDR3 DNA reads TGCAGTGCTAGAGTGTTAGAGGATCATGGCTGCACCTTC.

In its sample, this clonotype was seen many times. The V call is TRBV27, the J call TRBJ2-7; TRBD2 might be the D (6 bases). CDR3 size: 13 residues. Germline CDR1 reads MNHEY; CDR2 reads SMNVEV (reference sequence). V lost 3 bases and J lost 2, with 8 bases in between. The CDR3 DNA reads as TGTGCCAGCAGTTTTCGGGAGACCTACGAGCAGTACTTC. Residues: CASSFRETYEQYF.

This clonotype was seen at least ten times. The CDR3 DNA is TGTGCCAGCAGTTTCGGGGGAAGTCAGCCCCAGCATTTT. As protein: CASSFGGSQPQHF. The rearrangement uses TRBV12-3 or TRBV12-4 and TRBJ1-5, with a possible D match to TRBD1 (5 bases). The CDR3 spans 13 residues. Trimming pared 3 bases from V and 6 bases from J, leaving 9 bases between.

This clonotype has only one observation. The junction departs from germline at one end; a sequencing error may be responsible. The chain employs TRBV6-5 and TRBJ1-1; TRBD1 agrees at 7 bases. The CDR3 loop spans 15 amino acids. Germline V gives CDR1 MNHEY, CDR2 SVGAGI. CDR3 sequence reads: CASSPSRDSSSEALF. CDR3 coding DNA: TGTGCCAGCAGTCCCTCACGGGACAGCTCGTCTGAAGCTCTCTTT.

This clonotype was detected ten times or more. The CDR3 nucleotides read TGTGCCAGCAGCTTAACTAGCGGGGGATCAGATACGCAGTATTTT. It codes for CASSLTSGGSDTQYF. This chain links TRBV7-3 with TRBJ2-3, with 9 bases aligning to TRBD2. CDR1 is SGHTA and CDR2 is FQGTGA in the germline V gene. The CDR3 spans 15 residues. Trimming cost V 0 bases and J 4 bases; bases outside gene matches: 2.

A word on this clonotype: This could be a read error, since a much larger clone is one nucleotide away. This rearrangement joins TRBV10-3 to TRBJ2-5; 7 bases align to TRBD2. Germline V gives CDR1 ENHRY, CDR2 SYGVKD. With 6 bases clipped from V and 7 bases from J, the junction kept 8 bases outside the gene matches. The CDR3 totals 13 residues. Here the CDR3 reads CAIRTTGEGTQYF. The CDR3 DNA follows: TGTGCCATCAGGACTACCGGGGAGGGGACCCAGTACTTC.

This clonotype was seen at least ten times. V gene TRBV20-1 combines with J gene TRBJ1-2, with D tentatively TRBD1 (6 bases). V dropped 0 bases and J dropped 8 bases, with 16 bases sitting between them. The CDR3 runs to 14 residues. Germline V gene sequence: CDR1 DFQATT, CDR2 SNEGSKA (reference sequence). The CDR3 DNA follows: TGCAGTGCTAGAGATGGGGGGGGCGCTTGGGGCTACACCTTC. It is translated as CSARDGGGAWGYTF.

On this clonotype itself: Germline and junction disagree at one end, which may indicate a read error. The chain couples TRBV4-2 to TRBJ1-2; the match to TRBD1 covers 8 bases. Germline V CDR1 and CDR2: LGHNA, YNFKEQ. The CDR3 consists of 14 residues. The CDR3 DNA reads TGTGGCAGCAGCACGGACAGGGTGAAATATGGCTACACCTTC. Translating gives CGSSTDRVKYGYTF.

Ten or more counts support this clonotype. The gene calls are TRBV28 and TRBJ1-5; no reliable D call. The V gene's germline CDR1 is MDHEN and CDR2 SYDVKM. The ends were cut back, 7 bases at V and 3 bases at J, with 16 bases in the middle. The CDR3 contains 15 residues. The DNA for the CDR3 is TGTGCCAGCAATCCAAGCGGCGGCTACAATCAGCCCCAGCATTTT. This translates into CASNPSGGYNQPQHF.

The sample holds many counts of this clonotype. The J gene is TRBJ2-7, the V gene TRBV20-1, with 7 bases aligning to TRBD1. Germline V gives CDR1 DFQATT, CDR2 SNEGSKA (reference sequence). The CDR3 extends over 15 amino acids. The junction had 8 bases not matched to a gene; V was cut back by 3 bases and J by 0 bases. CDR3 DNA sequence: TGCAGTGCTAGCCTCAGCCAGGGGGTCTCCTACGAGCAGTACTTC. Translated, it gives CSASLSQGVSYEQYF.

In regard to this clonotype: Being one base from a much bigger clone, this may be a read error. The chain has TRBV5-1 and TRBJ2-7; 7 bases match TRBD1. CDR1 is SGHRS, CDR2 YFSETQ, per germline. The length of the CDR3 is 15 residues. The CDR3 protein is CASCLQGGESYEQYF. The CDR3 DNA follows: TGCGCCAGCTGCTTGCAAGGGGGCGAATCCTACGAGCAGTACTTC.